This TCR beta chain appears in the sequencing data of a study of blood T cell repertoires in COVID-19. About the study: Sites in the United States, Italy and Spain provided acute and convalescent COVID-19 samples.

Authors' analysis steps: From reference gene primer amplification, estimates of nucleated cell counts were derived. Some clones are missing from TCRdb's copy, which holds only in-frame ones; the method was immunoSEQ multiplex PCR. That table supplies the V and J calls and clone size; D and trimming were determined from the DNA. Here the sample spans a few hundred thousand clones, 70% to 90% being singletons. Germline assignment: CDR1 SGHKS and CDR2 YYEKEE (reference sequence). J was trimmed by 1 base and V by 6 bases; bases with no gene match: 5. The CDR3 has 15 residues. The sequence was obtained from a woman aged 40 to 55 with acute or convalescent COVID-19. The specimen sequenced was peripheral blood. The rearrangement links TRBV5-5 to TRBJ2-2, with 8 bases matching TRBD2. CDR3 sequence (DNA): TGTGCCAGCATCCCGGGGGGGCAGAACACCGGGGAGCTGTTTTTT. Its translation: CASIPGGQNTGELFF.